The clone carrying this T cell receptor (beta chain) was picked up a small number of times. Its target is unknown. Next came a second PCR, run for about 7 to 12 cycles, which used a sample-barcoded 5' primer along with a J-beta primer mix. A single record per CDR3 protein comes from TCRdb applying MiXCR to the 5' RACE reads. The table lists approximately 780,000 distinct CDR3 sequences, about a quarter of them singletons. This specimen comes from a study of blood T cells in healthy people across ages. Broader study findings: Strong correlation was found linking TCR beta diversity to naive T cell percentage.

These same data were also listed under a study on T cells of mothers and their children.

This clonotype was sampled from a boy aged 10-17 years in good health. Sequenced material: blood.

The CDR3 here is CASSLTGRWDTQYF. The CDR3 DNA reads TGTGCCAGCAGCTTAACCGGTCGCTGGGATACGCAGTATTTT. V is TRBV28 and J is TRBJ2-3; no reliable D call. The germline V gene encodes CDR1 MDHEN and CDR2 SYDVKM. Trimming removed 6 bases from V and 6 bases from J, with 16 bases in between. The CDR3 totals 14 residues.